The clone carrying this T cell receptor beta chain was observed a handful of times. The sample comes from a study of blood T cell repertoires in COVID-19. Across the study: Donors in the United States, Italy and Spain gave samples during acute or convalescent COVID-19. Nucleic acid was either cDNA or gDNA, and it came from T cells, B-cell-depleted T cells, or PBMCs.

Source study methods: Quantification of nucleated cells was approximated via reference gene primer amplification. Sequencing was performed with immunoSEQ multiplex PCR; in TCRdb, only in-frame clones are kept and a portion is missing. V and J calls and clone size are copied from that table; D and trimming were computed from the DNA. Of about 140,000 clones in the sample, around 78% were seen once. From germline, CDR1 is ENHRY and CDR2 SYGVKD. V dropped 6 bases and J dropped 1; count of bases not matched to a gene: 6. CDR3 length: 17 amino acids. The chain combines TRBV10-3 with TRBJ2-2, with 12 bases lining up with TRBD2. The sample consisted of peripheral blood. This TCR was recovered from an older woman with acute or convalescent COVID-19. The CDR3 sequence: CAISRTSGTLNTGELFF. The CDR3, as DNA: TGTGCCATCAGCCGGACTAGCGGGACCTTGAACACCGGGGAGCTGTTTTTT.